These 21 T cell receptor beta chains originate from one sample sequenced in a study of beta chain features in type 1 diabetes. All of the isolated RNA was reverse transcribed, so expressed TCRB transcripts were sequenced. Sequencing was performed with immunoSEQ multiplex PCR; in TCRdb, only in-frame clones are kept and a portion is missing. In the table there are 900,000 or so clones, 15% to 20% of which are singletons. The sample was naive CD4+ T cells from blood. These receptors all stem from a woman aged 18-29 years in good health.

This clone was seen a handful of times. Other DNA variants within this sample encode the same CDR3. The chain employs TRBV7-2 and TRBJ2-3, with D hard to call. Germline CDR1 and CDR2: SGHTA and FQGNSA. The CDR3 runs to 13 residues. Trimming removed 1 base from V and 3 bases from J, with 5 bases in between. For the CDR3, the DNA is TGTGCCAGCAGCTTAGGCTTGACAGATACGCAGTATTTT. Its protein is CASSLGLTDTQYF.

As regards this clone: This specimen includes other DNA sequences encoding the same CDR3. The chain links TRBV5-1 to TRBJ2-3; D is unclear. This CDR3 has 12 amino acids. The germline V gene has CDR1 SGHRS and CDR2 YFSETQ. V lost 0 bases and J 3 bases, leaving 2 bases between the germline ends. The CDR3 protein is CASSLDTDTQYF. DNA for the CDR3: TGCGCCAGCAGCTTGGATACAGATACGCAGTATTTT. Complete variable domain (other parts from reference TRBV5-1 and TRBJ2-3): KAGVTQTPRYLIKTRGQQVTLSCSPISGHRSVSWYQQTPGQGLQFLFEYFSETQRNKGNFPGRFSGRQFSNSRSEMNVSTLELGDSALYLCASSLDTDTQYFGPGTRLTVL.

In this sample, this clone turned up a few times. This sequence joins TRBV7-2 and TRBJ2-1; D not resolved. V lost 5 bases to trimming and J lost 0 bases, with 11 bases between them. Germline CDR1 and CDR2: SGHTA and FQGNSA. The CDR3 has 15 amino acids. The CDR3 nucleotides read TGTGCCAGCAGCCCACTGGGAAGCTCCTACAATGAGCAGTTCTTC. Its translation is CASSPLGSSYNEQFF.

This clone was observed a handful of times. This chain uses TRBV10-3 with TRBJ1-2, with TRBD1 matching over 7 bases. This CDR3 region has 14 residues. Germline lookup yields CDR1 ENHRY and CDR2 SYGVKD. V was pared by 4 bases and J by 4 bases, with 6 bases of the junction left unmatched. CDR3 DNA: TGTGCCATCAGTGCCGGGACAGACATCTATGGCTACACCTTC. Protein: CAISAGTDIYGYTF.

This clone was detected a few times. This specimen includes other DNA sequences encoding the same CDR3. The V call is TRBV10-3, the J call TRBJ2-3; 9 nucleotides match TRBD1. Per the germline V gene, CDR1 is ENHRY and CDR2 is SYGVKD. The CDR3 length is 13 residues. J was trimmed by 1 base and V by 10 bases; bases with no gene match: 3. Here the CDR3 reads CASRDRGTDTQYF. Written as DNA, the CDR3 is TGTGCCAGCCGGGACAGGGGCACAGATACGCAGTATTTT.

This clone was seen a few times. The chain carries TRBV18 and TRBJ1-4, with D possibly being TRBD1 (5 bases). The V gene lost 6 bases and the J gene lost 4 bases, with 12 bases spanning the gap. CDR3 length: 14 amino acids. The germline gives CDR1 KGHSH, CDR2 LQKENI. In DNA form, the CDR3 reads TGTGCCAGCTCGCCTAGACAGATTAATGAAAAACTGTTTTTT. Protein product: CASSPRQINEKLFF.

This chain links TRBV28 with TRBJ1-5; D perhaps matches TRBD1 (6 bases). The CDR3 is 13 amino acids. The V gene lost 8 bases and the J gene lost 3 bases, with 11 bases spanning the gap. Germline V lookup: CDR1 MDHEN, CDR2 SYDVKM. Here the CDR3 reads CASSSGVNQPQHF. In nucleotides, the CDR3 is TGTGCCAGCTCATCAGGGGTCAATCAGCCCCAGCATTTT.

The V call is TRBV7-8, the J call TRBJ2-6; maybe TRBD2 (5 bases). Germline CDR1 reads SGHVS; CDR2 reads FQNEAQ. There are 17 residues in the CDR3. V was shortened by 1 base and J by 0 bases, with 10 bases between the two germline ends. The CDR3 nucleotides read TGTGCCAGCAGCTTAGTGGGAGTGGTCTCTGGGGCCAACGTCCTGACTTTC. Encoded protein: CASSLVGVVSGANVLTF.

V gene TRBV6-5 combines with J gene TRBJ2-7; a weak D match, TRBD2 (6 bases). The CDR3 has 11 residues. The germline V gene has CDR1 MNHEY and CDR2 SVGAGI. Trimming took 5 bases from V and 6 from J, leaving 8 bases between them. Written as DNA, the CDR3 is TGTGCCAGCAGTCGGGGAGGCGAGCAGTACTTC. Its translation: CASSRGGEQYF.

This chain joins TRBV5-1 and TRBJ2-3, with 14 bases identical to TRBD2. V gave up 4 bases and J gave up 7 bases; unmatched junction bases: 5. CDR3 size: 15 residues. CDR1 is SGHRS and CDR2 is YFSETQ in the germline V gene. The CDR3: CASSPGTSGGNTQYF. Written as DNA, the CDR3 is TGCGCCAGCAGCCCGGGGACTAGCGGGGGTAATACGCAGTATTTT.

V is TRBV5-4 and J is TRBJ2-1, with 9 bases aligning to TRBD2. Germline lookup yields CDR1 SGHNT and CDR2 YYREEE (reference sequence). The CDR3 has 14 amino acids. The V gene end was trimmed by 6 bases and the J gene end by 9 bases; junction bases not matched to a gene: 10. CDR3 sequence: CASTEGGRDSEQFF. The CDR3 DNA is TGTGCCAGCACCGAAGGCGGGAGGGACAGTGAGCAGTTCTTC. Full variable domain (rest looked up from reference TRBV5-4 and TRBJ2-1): ETGVTQSPTHLIKTRGQQVTLRCSSQSGHNTVSWYQQALGQGPQFIFQYYREEENGRGNFPPRFSGLQFPNYSSELNVNALELDDSALYLCASTEGGRDSEQFFGPGTRLTVL.

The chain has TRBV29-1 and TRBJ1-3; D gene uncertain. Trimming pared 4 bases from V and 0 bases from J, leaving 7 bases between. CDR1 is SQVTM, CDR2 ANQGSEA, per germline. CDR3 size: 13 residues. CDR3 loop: CSVAESSGNTIYF. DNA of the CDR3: TGCAGCGTTGCTGAAAGCTCTGGAAACACCATATATTTT.

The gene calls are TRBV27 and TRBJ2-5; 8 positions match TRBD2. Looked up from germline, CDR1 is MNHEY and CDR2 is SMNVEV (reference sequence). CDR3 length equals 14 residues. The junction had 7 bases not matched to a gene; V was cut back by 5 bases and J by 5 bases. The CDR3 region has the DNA TGTGCCAGCAGTGGAGCGGGAGTCGCGGAGACCCAGTACTTC. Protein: CASSGAGVAETQYF.

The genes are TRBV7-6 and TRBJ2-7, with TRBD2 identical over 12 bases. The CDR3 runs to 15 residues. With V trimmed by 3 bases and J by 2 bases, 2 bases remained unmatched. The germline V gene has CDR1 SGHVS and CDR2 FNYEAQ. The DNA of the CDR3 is TGTGCCAGCAGCTTGACTAGCGGGAGTACCTACGAGCAGTACTTC. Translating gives CASSLTSGSTYEQYF.

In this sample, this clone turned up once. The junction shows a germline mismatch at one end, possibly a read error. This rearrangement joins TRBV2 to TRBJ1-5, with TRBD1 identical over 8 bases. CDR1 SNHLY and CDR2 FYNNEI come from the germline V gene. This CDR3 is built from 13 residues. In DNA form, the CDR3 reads TGTGCCAACAGTGGACAGGGCGCTCAGCCCCAGCATTTT. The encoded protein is CANSGQGAQPQHF.

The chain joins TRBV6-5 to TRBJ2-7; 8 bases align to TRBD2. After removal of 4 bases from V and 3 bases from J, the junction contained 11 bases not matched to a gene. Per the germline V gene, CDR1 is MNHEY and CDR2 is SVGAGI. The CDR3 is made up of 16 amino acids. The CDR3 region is CASSSPGTRGYYEQYF. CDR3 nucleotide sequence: TGTGCCAGCAGTTCCCCCGGGACTAGGGGGTACTACGAGCAGTACTTC.

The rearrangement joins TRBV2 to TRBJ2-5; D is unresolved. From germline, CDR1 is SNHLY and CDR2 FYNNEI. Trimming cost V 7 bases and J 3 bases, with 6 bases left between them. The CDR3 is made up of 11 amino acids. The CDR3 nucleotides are TGTGCCAGCAAGGCAGAAGAGACCCAGTACTTC. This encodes CASKAEETQYF.

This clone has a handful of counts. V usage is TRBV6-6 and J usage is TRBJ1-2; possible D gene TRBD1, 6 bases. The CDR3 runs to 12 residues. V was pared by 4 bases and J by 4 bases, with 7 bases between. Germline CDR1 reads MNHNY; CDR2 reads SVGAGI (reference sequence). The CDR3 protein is CASSLGAYGYTF. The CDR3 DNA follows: TGTGCCAGCAGTTTGGGGGCCTATGGCTACACCTTC.

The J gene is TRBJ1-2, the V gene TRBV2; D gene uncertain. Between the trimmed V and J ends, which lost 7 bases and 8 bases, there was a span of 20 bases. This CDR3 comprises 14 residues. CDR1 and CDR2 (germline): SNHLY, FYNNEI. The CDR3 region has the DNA TGTGCCAGCATCCGAGGATGGGAGGCGGGGGGCTACACCTTC. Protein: CASIRGWEAGGYTF.

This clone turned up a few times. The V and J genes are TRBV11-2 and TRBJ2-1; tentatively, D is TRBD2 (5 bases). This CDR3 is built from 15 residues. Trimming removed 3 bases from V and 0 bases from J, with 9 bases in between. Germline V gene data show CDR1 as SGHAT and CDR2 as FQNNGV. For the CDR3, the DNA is TGTGCCAGCAGCTTCGGCGGGCTCTCCTACAATGAGCAGTTCTTC. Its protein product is CASSFGGLSYNEQFF.

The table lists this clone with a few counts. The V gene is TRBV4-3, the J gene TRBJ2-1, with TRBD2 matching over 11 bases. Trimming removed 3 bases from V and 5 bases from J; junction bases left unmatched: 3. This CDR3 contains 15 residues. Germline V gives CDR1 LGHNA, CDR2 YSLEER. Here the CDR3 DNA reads TGCGCCAGCAGCCACCGACTAGCGGGAAACAATGAGCAGTTCTTC. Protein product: CASSHRLAGNNEQFF.